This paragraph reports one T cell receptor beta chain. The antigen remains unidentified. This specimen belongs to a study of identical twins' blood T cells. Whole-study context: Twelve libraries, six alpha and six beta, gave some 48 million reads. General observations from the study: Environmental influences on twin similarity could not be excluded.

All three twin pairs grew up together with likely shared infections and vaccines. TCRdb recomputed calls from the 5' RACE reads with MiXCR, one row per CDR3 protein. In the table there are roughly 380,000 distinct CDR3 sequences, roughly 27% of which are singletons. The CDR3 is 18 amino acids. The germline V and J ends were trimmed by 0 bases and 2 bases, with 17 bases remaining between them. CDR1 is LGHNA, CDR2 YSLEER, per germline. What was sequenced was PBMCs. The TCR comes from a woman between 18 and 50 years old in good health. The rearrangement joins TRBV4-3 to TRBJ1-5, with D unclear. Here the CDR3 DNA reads TGCGCCAGCAGCCAAGATCGAACTTATTATGGGGGCAATCAGCCCCAGCATTTT. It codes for CASSQDRTYYGGNQPQHF.